This TCR beta chain was obtained from a study of cytomegalovirus exposure and HLA in healthy donors (dated by TCRdb to 2016 to 2017). General notes on the study: An earlier analysis of approximately 640 of the donors reported approximately 290 Gb of sequence data and 117 million unique TCR beta sequences from roughly 200 million T cells. Typing coverage differed by locus: A, B, C, DRB1 and DQB1 were typed in roughly 629-630 donors, DQA1 in around 500, DPA1 in 600 to 610, and DPB1 in just under 480. A later genetic analysis took genome-wide SNP genotypes for about three fifths of the roughly 670 donors and used that subset as a discovery cohort. Rather than using new phenotypic data, the later analysis identified candidate immune exposures from TCR beta sequences and from how often those sequences occurred across donors. The study was designed to test whether signatures of past pathogen exposure could be identified by cataloging public T cell receptors. Roughly 310 gigabases of sequencing data and tens of millions of unique TCR sequences were included in an early release covering around 650 HLA-typed donors. Besides the first cohort of more than 650 subjects, a separate validation cohort made up of over 100 different subjects was used. Donor age, sex, ethnicity and CMV serostatus were compiled alongside the repertoire data. Class I and class II HLA loci were covered by the typing at four-digit resolution. All discovery cohort repertoires had been generated on a single sequencing platform. A handful of DR-DQ haplotypes were handled as single units for association and clustering because linkage in the cohort was strong. A later analysis re-examined previously published TCR beta repertoires from 610 or so donors and added high-resolution HLA genotyping to investigate patterns of TCR occurrence. Among roughly 370 genotyped donors of the cohort, an average of 235,054 unique TCR beta nucleotide sequences were sequenced per donor, about a sixth of them non-productive. The study combined high-throughput TCR immunosequencing, statistical association of individual TCRs with disease status, and machine learning to predict cytomegalovirus infection status. The T cell repertoires of 666 subjects were profiled by immunosequencing and related to cytomegalovirus serostatus. The genetic ancestry cluster associated with self-reported Caucasian donors included roughly 84% of the roughly 400 genotyped donors. An earlier analysis of some 500 of the donors applied high-throughput TCR beta sequencing to assess whether each TCR beta V gene segment acted as functional or pseudogenic. What the study reported, not specific to this receptor: In vitro tests confirmed that three of the cytomegalovirus-associated TCR beta chains recognize cytomegalovirus antigens. In an earlier analysis of a few hundred of the donors, most TCR beta V segments were observed in productive rearrangements about 87% or about 30% of the time, broadly matching IMGT annotations. For the cohort, immune exposure information was limited to CMV serostatus. The cohort was sequenced for TCR beta chains only, and without alpha or paired-chain data the features that could be detected were limited. In a later analysis, HLA-associated TCR beta chains were found to be more clonally expanded and to have lower generation probabilities than equally common non-associated chains. Roughly uniform sequencing depth across donors was assumed in presence/absence analyses, although this assumption may not hold. According to a later analysis, parvovirus B19, influenza, CMV and Epstein-Barr virus appeared linked to several top co-occurrence clusters. Strong co-occurrence of HLA alleles, especially DR and DQ, made assigning TCR associations to individual alleles difficult. A further reported finding was that TCR beta sequences accurately predicted the HLA-A and HLA-B alleles for most subjects in the first cohort. Specific HLA alleles were associated with roughly 16,000 TCR beta sequences at a false discovery rate of 0.05 in a later analysis. Most TCR sequences were seen in very few donors, while some public TCRs were found in many individuals. According to a later analysis, TCR association rates differed among HLA loci, with DRB1 alleles showing the most associated TCRs and HLA-C alleles showing the fewest. A group of highly shared sequence variants was considered likely to be a technical artifact of the sequencing pipeline. A later genetic analysis reported fewer N-insertions in productive TCRs among donors in an Asian-associated ancestry cluster than the approximately 700-donor mean. Because counts were too low, about 17 rarely observed V segments, including chromosome 9 orphons, were excluded from the earlier analysis of some 540 of the donors. Linkage disequilibrium might explain the correlated functional status among segregating V segments, but an unknown experimental factor could not be excluded. Some IMGT-functional V segments, including TRBV6-2 and TRBV6-3, could not be distinguished by the 87-base-pair reads and were therefore excluded. It was suggested by the authors that the approach could potentially be generalized to other disease states and immunological phenotypes. An association between a missense DCLRE1C variant and V-gene and J-gene trimming of TCR beta chains was found in a later genetic analysis and replicated in an independent cohort. According to a later analysis, most CMV-associated TCR beta chains appeared to be HLA-restricted, and the HLA associations seemed to be driven largely by CMV exposure. The study listed 170 or so TCR beta chains as associated with cytomegalovirus. HLA typing was unavailable for some donors at each locus, so association tests used only the typed subset. In both the original and validation cohorts, the classifier was reported to diagnose cytomegalovirus status with high specificity and sensitivity.

In total, roughly 670 healthy bone marrow donors made up the cohort. At the time of sampling, all cohort members were nominally healthy, though unrecorded immune exposures were likely present. The donor tested CMV seropositive and was one of the 289 seropositive cohort members. Each donor provided a peripheral blood sample, and peripheral blood mononuclear cells were used for TCR beta sequencing. Genomic DNA was extracted from the blood cell samples with the Qiagen DNeasy Blood Extraction Kit. V loses 6 bases, J loses 5 bases, and the germline ends lie 13 bases apart. Counted from cysteine to phenylalanine, this CDR3 has 12 amino acids. Only the CDR3 DNA stays, 36 bases, in frame from base 1. According to the germline V gene, CDR1 reads SQVTM and CDR2 reads ANQGSEA. In the case of this clone: Which antigen it targets is not known. Base qualities are not recorded, but no much larger clone differs from it by a single base.

Libraries were constructed by the immunoSEQ multiplex PCR assay. The multiplex PCR relied on a mix of 60 forward primers for TCR Vbeta segments and 13 reverse primers for TCR Jbeta segments. The CDR3 region of rearranged TCR beta genes was amplified from genomic DNA with a multiplex PCR assay. The Illumina HiSeq System was used to sequence the amplified TCR beta libraries as 87-base-pair reads. Concerning the study's data processing: In a later analysis, tens of millions of unique TCR beta chains were counted across the roughly 700 repertoires, and about 10 million of these chains were shared by at least two donors. Raw reads were error-corrected and collapsed into unique sequences with a nearest-neighbor algorithm that merged closely related sequences to remove PCR and sequencing errors. CDR3 sequences were aligned to IMGT reference sequences to assign V, D and J gene segments. Each retained sequence needed at least a six-nucleotide match to both a V gene segment and a J gene segment. Rearrangements were classified as productive when the CDR3 lacked stop codons and remained in frame with V and J, and all other rearrangements were classified as non-productive. Following IMGT convention, CDR3 was defined as the stretch from the second conserved V-encoded cysteine up to the conserved J-encoded phenylalanine. The earlier analysis of about 620 of the donors excluded sequences that lacked an unambiguous match to a single V gene segment. An earlier analysis of fewer than 750 of the donors called V segments functional above 56.7% productive rearrangements and segregating when the between-donor standard deviation exceeded 5%. To diagnose cytomegalovirus status from the catalog of TCR beta chain sequences, a statistical classification framework was built. In a later analysis, V and J genes were assigned by comparing TCR nucleotide sequences against IMGT/GENE-DB human TR gene sequences. Using the TCRdist pipeline, a later analysis assigned CDR3 sequences along with most-parsimonious VDJ recombination scenarios. In a later analysis, each TCR beta chain was defined by its CDR3 amino acid sequence together with its V-gene family, and reads lacking a unique V-gene family were excluded. A later analysis removed 600 or so highly shared, low-generation-probability nucleotide sequences to deal with suspected cross-contamination and a sequencing artifact. For each public chain, a later analysis derived a clonal expansion index from normalized ranks of inferred template counts within each repertoire. Generation probabilities in a later analysis came from a VDJ recombination model fitted to out-of-frame rearrangements, and those results were checked against IGoR. In a later analysis, TCR-TCR, TCR-HLA and TCR-CMV co-occurrence was scored with hypergeometric tests, and a repertoire-size bias correction was applied to TCR pairs. False discovery rates were estimated in a later analysis by permuting HLA or CMV assignments 20 times. In a later analysis, co-occurring TCRs were grouped with DBSCAN, and TCRdist sequence similarity was added when clustering was performed within HLA-allele-positive subsets. Co-occurrence clustering excluded repertoires with fewer than 30,000 or more than 120,000 public chains, plus five with anomalous nucleotide sharing. Sourced from immuneACCESS, this table was stored by TCRdb with only in-frame sequences that have V and J called. A share of the clones is absent; for the studies checked, an unresolved V gene accounts for under half, and the remainder has no known explanation. That table supplies the V and J calls and clone size; D and trimming were determined from the DNA. For this sample there are about 140,000 clones; 78% appear just once. The leading ten clones occupy about 2.2% of the sample.

The clonotype comes from a woman under 30 in good health and CMV-seropositive. The specimen sequenced was PBMCs. The rearranged segments are TRBV29-1 and TRBJ2-5; TRBD1 could be the D gene, as 5 bases match. The encoded CDR3 is CSVTAGAETQYF. The DNA sequence is TGCAGCGTCACAGCTGGGGCGGAGACCCAGTACTTC. With the portions outside the CDR3 filled from the reference TRBV29-1 and TRBJ2-5 genes, the complete variable region becomes SAVISQKPSRDICQRGTSLTIQCQVDSQVTMMFWYRQQPGQSLTLIATANQGSEATYESGFVIDKFPISRPNLTFSTLTVSNMSPEDSSIYLCSVTAGAETQYFGPGTRLLVL.